This TCR beta chain was identified during a study of blood T cell repertoires in COVID-19. Study-level information: The United States, Italy and Spain supplied acute and convalescent COVID-19 samples. PBMCs, B-cell-depleted T cells, or T cells were the source of the cDNA or gDNA that made up the material.

This clone has only one observation. After removal of 3 bases from V and 1 base from J, the junction contained 5 bases not matched to a gene. The CDR3 consists of 15 residues. Germline CDR1 reads DFQATT; CDR2 reads SNEGSKA (reference sequence). Profiling relied on immunoSEQ multiplex PCR, and the TCRdb table lists in-frame clones only, not all of them. Of about 140,000 clones listed, 84% were seen once; the top ten hold less than 9%. The receptor was derived from a man aged 25 to 40 with COVID-19, enrolled during active disease. Input material: peripheral blood. The V and J genes are TRBV20-1 and TRBJ2-5, with 10 bases fitting TRBD2. CDR3 nucleotides: TGCAGTGCTAGTTCTAGCGGGAGATTCCAAGAGACCCAGTACTTC. Amino acids: CSASSSGRFQETQYF.